A single sample gave rise to the 19 T cell receptor beta chains below, sequenced in a study of cytomegalovirus exposure and HLA in healthy donors. The PCR had 60 Vbeta and 13 Jbeta primers. Sequenced by immunoSEQ multiplex PCR; TCRdb stores in-frame clones only, minus some. The sample includes about 190,000 clones, about nine tenths of them seen just once. The sequenced material came from PBMCs. These receptor sequences come from a boy aged 2 to 10 in good health and CMV-seronegative.

V is TRBV7-9 and J is TRBJ2-7; 7 positions match TRBD1. Trimming at V came to 1 base and at J to 3 bases, leaving 12 bases not matched to a gene. This CDR3 contains 17 residues. Germline V gene lookup returns CDR1 SEHNR and CDR2 FQNEAQ (reference sequence). CDR3 sequence (DNA): TGTGCCAGCAGCTTAGTGGCAGGGGGTCGTGGGCGCTACGAGCAGTACTTC. It codes for CASSLVAGGRGRYEQYF.

The chain couples TRBV28 to TRBJ1-2; TRBD1 aligns across 8 bases. The germline V gene has CDR1 MDHEN and CDR2 SYDVKM. This CDR3 is built from 16 residues. The V and J ends lost 5 bases and 2 bases, in that order; junction bases with no gene match: 10. The CDR3 protein is CASSRGTRGRNYGYTF. Written as DNA, the CDR3 is TGTGCCAGCAGTCGCGGAACCAGGGGGCGCAACTATGGCTACACCTTC.

Turning to this clone: Other DNA sequences in the sample encode the same CDR3. This chain joins TRBV7-2 and TRBJ2-1; D uncertain. Per germline, CDR1 SGHTA and CDR2 FQGNSA. The CDR3 is 12 amino acids. V was trimmed by 1 base and J by 9 bases, leaving 7 bases between them. The CDR3 DNA follows: TGTGCCAGCAGCTTAGAGGCAGGTGAGCAGTTCTTC. As protein: CASSLEAGEQFF.

The V call is TRBV29-1, the J call TRBJ2-3; 8 bases agree with TRBD1. CDR3 length: 12 residues. Trimming at V came to 5 bases and at J to 6 bases, leaving 4 bases not matched to a gene. The germline CDR1 and CDR2 sequences are SQVTM and ANQGSEA. Here the CDR3 reads CSVHRGSDTQYF. The CDR3 coding sequence is TGCAGCGTTCACAGGGGGTCTGATACGCAGTATTTT.

The rearrangement joins TRBV2 to TRBJ2-3, with 10 bases fitting TRBD2. Germline CDR1 SNHLY, CDR2 FYNNEI. V shed 2 bases, J shed 4 bases, and the junction held 6 bases outside the gene matches. The CDR3 is 16 amino acids. In DNA, the CDR3 is TGTGCCAGCAGTGAACAAGCTAGCGGGGGACCAGATACGCAGTATTTT. Translated, it gives CASSEQASGGPDTQYF.

This chain joins TRBV5-8 and TRBJ2-2; D is unresolved. Trimming pared 5 bases from V and 4 bases from J, leaving 12 bases between. Germline-derived CDR1 and CDR2 are SGHTS and YDEGEE. The CDR3 is 14 residues long. Here the CDR3 DNA reads TGTGCCAGCAGGAGTGCGAGAAGCACCGGGGAGCTGTTTTTT. Its protein product is CASRSARSTGELFF.

The V and J genes are TRBV6-1 and TRBJ2-2; the match to TRBD2 covers 9 bases. CDR1 and CDR2 from the germline V gene are MNHNS and SASEGT. V was clipped by 2 bases and J by 7 bases; unmatched bases: 2. This CDR3 comprises 14 residues. Written as DNA, the CDR3 is TGTGCCAGCAGTGAACTAGCGGGGAACGGGGAGCTGTTTTTT. It specifies CASSELAGNGELFF.

This chain connects TRBV7-3 to TRBJ1-4; D unclear. V gave up 1 base and J gave up 4 bases, with 7 bases separating them. This CDR3 comprises 14 residues. Germline V lookup: CDR1 SGHTA, CDR2 FQGTGA. The CDR3 DNA reads as TGTGCCAGCAGCTTAATTCGAGGTAATGAAAAACTGTTTTTT. Translated, it gives CASSLIRGNEKLFF.

J is TRBJ1-5 and V is TRBV5-6, with a possible D match to TRBD1 (6 bases). From germline, CDR1 is SGHDT and CDR2 YYEEEE. V dropped 1 base and J dropped 6 bases, with 8 bases sitting between them. The CDR3 runs to 13 residues. The CDR3 nucleotides read TGTGCCAGCAGCTTGCAGGGGACTCAGCCCCAGCATTTT. Translated: CASSLQGTQPQHF. Combining the CDR3 with reference TRBV5-6 and TRBJ1-5 gives the whole variable domain DAGVTQSPTHLIKTRGQQVTLRCSPKSGHDTVSWYQQALGQGPQFIFQYYEEEERQRGNFPDRFSGHQFPNYSSELNVNALLLGDSALYLCASSLQGTQPQHFGDGTRLSIL.

This chain joins TRBV7-9 and TRBJ1-2; D is ambiguous. V was shortened by 3 bases and J by 6 bases, with 11 bases between the two germline ends. CDR3 length: 13 amino acids. Per the germline V gene, CDR1 is SEHNR and CDR2 is FQNEAQ (reference sequence). The CDR3 spells CASSFGLLDGYTF. The CDR3 DNA reads as TGTGCCAGCAGCTTTGGACTCCTAGATGGCTACACCTTC.

The rearrangement uses TRBV10-3 and TRBJ2-1; 7 nucleotides match TRBD1. V trimming: 3 bases; J trimming: 5 bases; junction bases outside the gene matches: 10. Germline V CDR1 and CDR2: ENHRY, SYGVKD. The CDR3 is 16 residues long. The CDR3 loop is CAISDPNRGSHNEQFF. The CDR3 nucleotides are TGTGCCATCAGTGATCCCAACAGGGGATCCCACAATGAGCAGTTCTTC.

The genes are TRBV5-4 and TRBJ2-7; 8 bases map to TRBD1. This CDR3 has 14 residues. CDR1 and CDR2 from the germline V gene are SGHNT and YYREEE (reference sequence). V trimming: 4 bases; J trimming: 6 bases; junction bases outside the gene matches: 9. The CDR3 DNA follows: TGTGCCAGCAGCCGGAGACAGGGGTTGGTCGAGCAGTACTTC. Translation: CASSRRQGLVEQYF.

The chain couples TRBV28 to TRBJ2-7; 10 bases are a match to TRBD2. Trimming took 3 bases from V and 4 from J; bases not matched to a gene: 12. CDR1 MDHEN and CDR2 SYDVKM come from the germline V gene. The CDR3 totals 17 residues. The CDR3 protein is CASSFSSGRTIRYEQYF. The CDR3 DNA reads as TGTGCCAGCAGTTTTTCTAGCGGGAGAACTATACGGTACGAGCAGTACTTC.

Here the CDR3 reads CAWSKGPNSPLHF. As DNA, the CDR3 is TGTGCCTGGAGTAAGGGGCCCAATTCACCCCTCCACTTT. The chain joins TRBV30 to TRBJ1-6; possibly TRBD1 for D (5 bases). V was shortened by 2 bases and J by 7 bases, with 9 bases between the two germline ends. This CDR3 contains 13 residues. Per the germline V gene, CDR1 is GTSNPN and CDR2 is SVGIG (reference sequence).

The chain joins TRBV1 to TRBJ2-3; the table's D call, TRBD2, has no DNA check behind it. TRBV1 is a pseudogene. The length of the CDR3 is 16 residues. Written as DNA, the CDR3 is TGCACCAGCAGCCAACTAAGCGGGGGGAACACAGATACGCAGTATTTT. It encodes CTSSQLSGGNTDTQYF.

The gene calls are TRBV19 and TRBJ1-5, with a possible D match to TRBD1 (6 bases). This CDR3 is built from 15 residues. Germline V gene data show CDR1 as LNHDA and CDR2 as SQIVND (reference sequence). Trimming pared 6 bases from V and 5 bases from J, leaving 17 bases between. The CDR3 loop reads CASSWQGGSYQPQHF. The CDR3 DNA follows: TGTGCCAGTAGCTGGCAAGGGGGAAGTTATCAGCCCCAGCATTTT. The whole variable domain, remainder taken from reference TRBV19 and TRBJ1-5, is DGGITQSPKYLFRKEGQNVTLSCEQNLNHDAMYWYRQDPGQGLRLIYYSQIVNDFQKGDIAEGYSVSREKKESFPLTVTSAQKNPTAFYLCASSWQGGSYQPQHFGDGTRLSIL.

The rearrangement joins TRBV7-8 to TRBJ1-4; 7 bases map to TRBD1. CDR3 length: 16 amino acids. Trimming at V came to 4 bases and at J to 4 bases, leaving 9 bases not matched to a gene. In germline, CDR1 is SGHVS, CDR2 FQNEAQ. The CDR3 region is CASSSKTGQFNEKLFF. The CDR3 nucleotides are TGTGCCAGCAGCTCCAAAACGGGACAGTTTAATGAAAAACTGTTTTTT. The full variable domain, its missing parts supplied by reference TRBV7-8 and TRBJ1-4, is GAGVSQSPRYKVAKRGQDVALRCDPISGHVSLFWYQQALGQGPEFLTYFQNEAQLDKSGLPSDRFFAERPEGSVSTLKIQRTQQEDSAVYLCASSSKTGQFNEKLFFGSGTQLSVL.

The table lists this clone with a count of one. The V and J genes are TRBV19 and TRBJ2-7, with TRBD2 matching 12 bases. The CDR3 is 17 amino acids. Looked up from germline, CDR1 is LNHDA and CDR2 is SQIVND (reference sequence). Trimming at V came to 3 bases and at J to 4 bases, leaving 10 bases not matched to a gene. CDR3 bases: TGTGCCAGTAGTATTAGGTCTAGCGGGAGGGTGGTGTACGAGCAGTACTTC. This codes for CASSIRSSGRVVYEQYF.

This clone was observed once. This chain uses TRBV7-8 with TRBJ1-6; 10 bases are shared with TRBD1. J lost 7 bases, V lost 2 bases, and 5 bases had no gene match. Germline V CDR1 and CDR2: SGHVS, FQNEAQ. This CDR3 has 16 residues. CDR3 bases: TGTGCCAGCAGCTTACGGGGGACAGGGGTCAATTCACCCCTCCACTTT. Translation: CASSLRGTGVNSPLHF.